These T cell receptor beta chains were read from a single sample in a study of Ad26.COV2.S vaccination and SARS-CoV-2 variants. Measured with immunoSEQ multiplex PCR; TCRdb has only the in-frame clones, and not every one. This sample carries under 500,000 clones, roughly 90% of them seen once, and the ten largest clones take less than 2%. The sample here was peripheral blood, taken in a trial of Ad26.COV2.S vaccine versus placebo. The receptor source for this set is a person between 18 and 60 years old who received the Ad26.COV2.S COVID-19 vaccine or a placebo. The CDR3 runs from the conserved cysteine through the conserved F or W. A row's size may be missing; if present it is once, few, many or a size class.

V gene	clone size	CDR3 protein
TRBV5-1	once	CASTGRGAYEQFF
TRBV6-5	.	CASREGALNEKLFF
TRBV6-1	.	CASSAAPEVPYNEQFF
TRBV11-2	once	CASSLGPGLETEQYF
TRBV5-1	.	CASSLVPGTGVTGELFF
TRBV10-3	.	CAIRLSRDSYEQYF
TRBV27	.	CASSFQRDTDTQYF
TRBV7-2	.	CASSLDRGTDTQYF
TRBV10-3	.	CAISVRWVGQETQYF
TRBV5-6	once	CASSLGVLSGYTIYF
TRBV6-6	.	CASSYSTSKDEQFF
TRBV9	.	CASSGTTGPYNEQFF
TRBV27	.	CASSSPGLKIYEQYF
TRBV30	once	CAWSVYGGYTF
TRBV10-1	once	CARSYGYTF
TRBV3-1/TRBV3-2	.	CASSPGTSGFGETQYF
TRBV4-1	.	CASSQVPKGLASSDTQYF
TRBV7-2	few	CASSLLSSARGYTF